This T cell receptor beta chain originates from a study of cytomegalovirus exposure and HLA in healthy donors. This PCR relied on a set of 60 Vbeta primers and 13 Jbeta primers. Assay used: immunoSEQ multiplex PCR; TCRdb lists only in-frame clones, some missing. The table records some 190,000 clones, 75% to 90% of them present only once. General study points: Reports credit the classifier with highly specific, highly sensitive diagnosis of cytomegalovirus status. Overall, approximately 180 TCR beta chains were annotated as cytomegalovirus-associated. In an earlier analysis, most TCR beta V segments were productive about 90% or about 30% of the time.

This clone was seen a single time. Antigen specificity is unknown. The germline V and J ends were trimmed by 3 bases and 5 bases, with 20 bases remaining between them. Looked up from germline, CDR1 is KGHSH and CDR2 is LQKENI. The CDR3 covers 16 residues. This chain uses TRBV18 with TRBJ2-7, with a weak D call TRBD1 (5 bases). What was sequenced was PBMCs. This clonotype was sampled from a boy aged 2 to 9 in good health and CMV-seronegative. Written as DNA, the CDR3 is TGTGCCAGCTCACCGAGCGCGGCAGGGAAGTCCGACGAGCAGTACTTC. Protein: CASSPSAAGKSDEQYF.